Listed here is a single TCR beta chain. Its antigen is still unknown. One end of the junction fails to match germline, which may point to a read error. CDR1 is given as SGHTA and CDR2 as FQGNSA, both from the germline V gene. Measured from the cysteine to the phenylalanine, the CDR3 is 16 residues long. The entry retains the CDR3 DNA only, 48 bases that are in frame from base 1. This record belongs to a study of cytomegalovirus exposure and HLA in healthy donors (TCRdb year 2017). For the study in its entirety: An earlier analysis of about 530 of the donors reported 276 Gb of sequence data and around 110 million unique TCR beta sequences obtained from roughly 170 million T cells. Approximately 310 gigabases of sequencing data and 70 million to 95 million unique TCR sequences made up an early release that covered about 640 HLA-typed donors. Of the approximately 400 genotyped donors, about 80% fell in the genetic ancestry cluster associated with self-reported Caucasian donors. The aim of the study was to test whether cataloging public T cell receptors could identify signatures of past pathogen exposure. The study used immunosequencing to profile the T cell repertoires of 600 to 850 subjects and linked those repertoires to cytomegalovirus serostatus. A separate validation cohort of about 110 different subjects was used in addition to the roughly 670-subject first cohort. High-throughput TCR immunosequencing, statistical association of individual TCRs with disease status, and machine learning were combined to predict cytomegalovirus infection status. A later analysis re-examined previously published TCR beta repertoires from 610 or so donors and added high-resolution HLA genotyping to investigate patterns of TCR occurrence. In the later analysis, no new phenotypic data were used to find candidate immune exposures; instead, reliance was placed on TCR beta sequences and their occurrence across donors. An earlier analysis of roughly 580 of the donors used high-throughput TCR beta sequencing to judge whether each TCR beta V gene segment behaved as functional or pseudogenic. Donor age, sex, ethnicity and CMV serostatus were compiled together with the repertoire data. Genome-wide SNP genotypes for about 55% of the roughly 670 donors were used in a later genetic analysis, which treated that subset as a discovery cohort. Every discovery cohort repertoire had been produced on one sequencing platform. HLA typing included class I and class II loci at four-digit resolution. Typing coverage varied by locus: roughly 629-640 donors for A, B, C, DRB1 and DQB1; under 550 for DQA1; around 570 for DPA1; about 450 for DPB1. Because of strong linkage in the cohort, four to six DR-DQ haplotypes were treated as single units for association and clustering. On average, 235,054 unique TCR beta nucleotide sequences were sequenced per donor among a few hundred genotyped donors of the cohort, with 15% to 20% of those sequences being non-productive. What the work shows at the level of the full study, not this receptor alone: In a later genetic analysis, fewer N-insertions in productive TCRs were reported among donors in an Asian-associated ancestry cluster than the roughly 700-donor mean. A total of about 180 TCR beta chains were listed by the study as associated with cytomegalovirus. According to a later analysis, TCR association rates differed among HLA loci, with DRB1 alleles showing the most associated TCRs and HLA-C alleles showing the fewest. Because some donors lacked HLA typing at each locus, the association tests relied only on the typed subset. In both the original and validation cohorts, the classifier was reported to diagnose cytomegalovirus status with high specificity and sensitivity. Specific HLA alleles were associated with about 17,000 TCR beta sequences at a false discovery rate of 0.05 in a later analysis. Immune exposure information for the cohort was limited to CMV serostatus. The presence/absence analyses assumed that sequencing depth was roughly uniform across donors, and that assumption may not be true. A group of highly shared sequence variants was considered likely to be a technical artifact of the sequencing pipeline. When HLA alleles, especially DR and DQ, strongly co-occurred, attributing TCR associations to individual alleles was difficult. According to a later analysis, parvovirus B19, influenza, CMV and Epstein-Barr virus appeared linked to several top co-occurrence clusters. A few of the identified cytomegalovirus-associated TCR beta chains were confirmed in vitro to be specific for cytomegalovirus antigens. A further reported finding was that TCR beta sequences accurately predicted the HLA-A and HLA-B alleles for most subjects in the first cohort. A later genetic analysis associated a missense DCLRE1C variant with V-gene and J-gene trimming of TCR beta chains, and an independent cohort replicated the association. Across donors, most TCR sequences were observed very rarely, whereas some public TCRs were present in many individuals. About 17 rarely observed V segments, including chromosome 9 orphons, were excluded from the earlier analysis of several hundred of the donors because counts were too low. Broadly in line with IMGT annotations, most TCR beta V segments showed up in productive rearrangements about 87% or about 30% of the time in an earlier analysis of under 700 of the donors. The authors suggested that the approach could potentially be extended to other disease states and immunological phenotypes. Correlated functional status among segregating V segments might be attributable to linkage disequilibrium, but an unknown experimental factor could not be ruled out. In a later analysis, most CMV-associated TCR beta chains were found to appear HLA-restricted, with HLA associations seemingly driven largely by CMV exposure. Some IMGT-functional V segments, including TRBV6-2 and TRBV6-3, could not be told apart with the 87-base-pair reads, so those segments were excluded. In a later analysis, HLA-associated TCR beta chains were found to be more clonally expanded and to have lower generation probabilities than equally common non-associated chains. This cohort had only TCR beta chains sequenced, and the lack of alpha or paired-chain data limited which features could be detected.

The cohort comprised 550 to 700 healthy bone marrow donors. All cohort members were sampled while nominally healthy, although unrecorded immune exposures were likely present. The donor tested CMV seronegative and was one of the 352 seronegative cohort members. Every donor gave a peripheral blood sample, and the peripheral blood mononuclear cells from that sample were used for TCR beta sequencing. The Qiagen DNeasy Blood Extraction Kit was used to extract genomic DNA from the blood cell samples. Libraries came from the immunoSEQ multiplex PCR assay. For the multiplex PCR, a mixture combining 60 forward primers for TCR Vbeta segments and 13 reverse primers for TCR Jbeta segments was used. The CDR3 region of rearranged TCR beta genes was amplified from genomic DNA with a multiplex PCR assay. Amplified TCR beta libraries were sequenced as 87-base-pair reads on the Illumina HiSeq System. The authors' analysis ran thus. In a later analysis, roughly 80 million unique TCR beta chains were counted across the 500 to 700 repertoires, and approximately 9.9 million of these chains were shared by at least two donors. To remove PCR and sequencing errors, raw reads were error-corrected and collapsed into unique sequences using a nearest-neighbor algorithm that merged closely related sequences. To assign V, D and J gene segments, CDR3 sequences were aligned to IMGT reference sequences. For a sequence to be retained, a match of at least six nucleotides to both a V gene segment and a J gene segment was required. Rearrangements were called productive when the CDR3 lacked stop codons and stayed in frame with V and J; all others were non-productive. CDR3 was defined according to IMGT convention as the region running from the second conserved V-encoded cysteine to the conserved J-encoded phenylalanine. In an earlier analysis of 500 to 650 of the donors, sequences lacking an unambiguous match to a single V gene segment were excluded. An earlier analysis of fewer than 650 of the donors classified V segments as functional when productive rearrangements were above 56.7% and as segregating when the standard deviation between donors was above 5%. A statistical classification framework was built for diagnosing cytomegalovirus status from the catalog of TCR beta chain sequences. In a later analysis, TCR nucleotide sequences were compared against IMGT/GENE-DB human TR gene sequences so that V and J genes could be assigned. In a later analysis, CDR3 sequences and most-parsimonious VDJ recombination scenarios were assigned using the TCRdist pipeline. In a later analysis, every TCR beta chain was defined by the combination of its CDR3 amino acid sequence and its V-gene family, and reads without a unique V-gene family were dropped. As a way to deal with suspected cross-contamination and a sequencing artifact, a later analysis dropped roughly 600 nucleotide sequences that were highly shared and had low generation probability. In a later analysis, a clonal expansion index for each public chain was calculated from normalized within-repertoire ranks of inferred template counts. Generation probabilities in a later analysis came from a VDJ recombination model fitted to out-of-frame rearrangements, and those results were checked against IGoR. In a later analysis, TCR-TCR, TCR-HLA and TCR-CMV co-occurrence was scored with hypergeometric tests, and a repertoire-size bias correction was applied to TCR pairs. In a later analysis, false discovery rates were estimated by permuting HLA or CMV assignments 20 times. In a later analysis, co-occurring TCRs were grouped with DBSCAN, and TCRdist sequence similarity was added when clustering was performed within HLA-allele-positive subsets. Repertoires with fewer than 30,000 or more than 120,000 public chains, plus five repertoires with anomalous nucleotide sharing, were excluded from co-occurrence clustering. Imported from immuneACCESS, the table was reduced by TCRdb to in-frame sequences with V and J called. These copies leave out some clones; in studies compared against another copy, an unresolved V gene accounts for under half, and the cause of the remainder is not known. The V and J calls and clone size come from that table; D and trimming were worked out from the DNA. The sample data list nearly 65,000 clones, and approximately 71% of these were observed just once. About 5.5% of the sample lies in the top ten.

The V and J genes are TRBV7-2 and TRBJ2-2; 7 bases in the middle match TRBD1. Sequenced input: PBMCs. This receptor was obtained from a man between 50 and 59 years old in good health and CMV-seronegative. The sequence in DNA is TGTGCCAGCAGCAAAGGGGGACAGCCAAACAACGGGGAGCTGTTTTTT. Its product reads: CASSKGGQPNNGELFF.